This is a list of T cell receptor beta chains from one sample in a study of cytomegalovirus exposure and HLA in healthy donors. The assay was immunoSEQ multiplex PCR, and TCRdb's table has in-frame clones only and misses some. The sample yields some 78,000 clones, 80% seen once. Material: PBMCs. The receptors were gathered from a man aged 50-59 years in good health and CMV-seropositive. Each CDR3 is given without its conserved first and last residue.

TRBJ2-3	TRBV19	ASTSTGDLDTQY
TRBJ1-1	TRBV5-6	ASSLEAGGRTEAF
TRBJ2-1	TRBV4-3	ASSQDGVAGGPDNEQF
TRBJ2-3	TRBV5-1	ASSLSGTQDTQY
TRBJ1-5	TRBV4-2	ASSQVQGGAGQPQH
TRBJ2-1	TRBV29-1	SARVNEQF
TRBJ2-5	TRBV5-1	ASSLAARGPGETQY
TRBJ1-4	TRBV19	ASSIQGHPATNEKLF
TRBJ2-3	TRBV5-1	ASSTSGSKADTQY
TRBJ2-1	TRBV10-3	AISESLSGGSSYNEQF
TRBJ1-1	TRBV6-5	ASSFRQENTEAF
TRBJ2-2	TRBV18	ASSAAGGYSPGELF
TRBJ2-7	TRBV4-1	ASSQVLPRREVSYEQY
TRBJ2-5	TRBV11-2	ASSSQGAVETQY
TRBJ1-1	TRBV2	ASSEARPDMNTEAF
TRBJ2-3	TRBV4-3	ASSQDSGGYTDTQY
TRBJ2-1	TRBV11-1	ASSLRSASYNEQF
TRBJ2-7	TRBV7-9	ASSLLLQRAYEQY
TRBJ1-2	TRBV27	ASSPSRANYGYT
TRBJ1-2	TRBV5-1	ASSLAGGAQDYGYT
TRBJ1-4	TRBV7-9	ASSWTGLAWTNEKLF
TRBJ1-5	TRBV6-6	ASMGQNNQPQH
TRBJ1-2	TRBV9	ASSDEGGFYGYT
TRBJ2-1	TRBV29-1	SVESGGSYNEQF
TRBJ1-3	TRBV11-2	ASSSQISGLGNTIY
TRBJ2-7	TRBV19	ASSQTSGSYEQY
TRBJ2-3	TRBV5-6	ASSFKGAQY
TRBJ2-7	TRBV10-3	AITQGDFYEQY
TRBJ1-4	TRBV18	ASRQGLGEKLF
TRBJ1-5	TRBV6-6	ASSYSGTVSNQPQH
TRBJ2-1	TRBV9	ASSVDGGIAYNEQF
TRBJ2-1	TRBV29-1	SVRGDLQREQF
TRBJ1-5	TRBV7-8	ASSSRLPGSNQPQH
TRBJ2-1	TRBV6-4	ASSPTWGDRGVYNEQF
TRBJ2-5	TRBV18	ASSPWAGQETQY
TRBJ2-7	TRBV5-5	ASSNRDSLYEQY
TRBJ2-7	TRBV7-9	ASSPPGLAYEQY
TRBJ1-2	TRBV19	ASSIEIITSSGYT
TRBJ2-7	TRBV11-1	ASSPRRNEGGQY
TRBJ2-5	TRBV10-3	AISDPGTAYQETQY
TRBJ2-7	TRBV6-5	ASARQGSYEQY
TRBJ2-2	TRBV7-3	ASSIRGSWNTGELF
TRBJ2-3	TRBV5-6	ASSLGGGVVTSTDTQY
TRBJ1-2	TRBV18	ASSPTTEQGF
TRBJ2-1	TRBV19	ASRNNRGTEQF
TRBJ1-1	TRBV5-4	ASSQVEGQGLGMNTEAF
TRBJ1-3	TRBV19	ASSMMRAGGLRPSGNTIY
TRBJ1-4	TRBV7-9	ASRKIRNNEKLF